These 32 T cell receptor beta chains came from one sample sequenced in a study of post-analysis software for immune sequencing data (dated by TCRdb to the mid-2010s). Points the paper makes about the study in general: Significantly higher frequencies in patients than in controls were found for five or six TRBV segments, including TRBV5-6, TRBV5-1 and TRBV20-1.

The library relied on PCR. The instrument was an Illumina HiSeq 2500. Unique molecular identifiers were incorporated into TCR beta cDNA libraries to reduce PCR and sequencing biases. The public reads were reprocessed in TCRdb via fastp at Q25 and MiXCR, keeping in-frame beta chains. CDR3 protein sequences are deduplicated, and each keeps its most common genes and DNA. The sample yields hundreds of thousands of distinct CDR3 sequences; around 60% were counted once. The top ten hold roughly 12% of the sample. Antigens of these TCRs are unknown. Material for sequencing was blood. Receptors were obtained from a girl aged 2-10 years with multiple sclerosis.

This sequence joins TRBV12-3 or TRBV12-4 and TRBJ2-3; D ambiguous. V lost 9 bases and J 0 bases, leaving 16 bases between the germline ends. This CDR3 region has 15 residues. CDR3 protein: CASTTSLTSTDTQYF. CDR3 DNA: TGTGCCAGTACGACTTCACTCACTAGCACAGATACGCAGTATTTT.

The V gene is TRBV11-2, the J gene TRBJ2-7, with D possibly being TRBD1 (5 bases). Germline V lookup: CDR1 SGHAT, CDR2 FQNNGV. V shed 2 bases and J shed 5 bases, with 16 bases lying between them. The CDR3 is 15 residues long. The CDR3 DNA is TGTGCCAGCAGCTTACAGGGTACCGTTGTCCACGAGCAGTACTTC. Amino acids: CASSLQGTVVHEQYF. The full variable domain, its missing parts supplied by reference TRBV11-2 and TRBJ2-7, is EAGVAQSPRYKIIEKRQSVAFWCNPISGHATLYWYQQILGQGPKLLIQFQNNGVVDDSQLPKDRFSAERLKGVDSTLKIQPAKLEDSAVYLCASSLQGTVVHEQYFGPGTRLTVT.

The CDR3 protein is CASTIAGEGTNEQFF. The CDR3 DNA sequence: TGTGCCAGCACCATAGCGGGAGAGGGGACAAATGAGCAGTTCTTC. V is TRBV27 and J is TRBJ2-1; 9 positions agree with TRBD2. CDR3 size: 15 residues. Trimming took 7 bases from V and 7 from J; bases not matched to a gene: 11. In germline, CDR1 is MNHEY, CDR2 SMNVEV (reference sequence).

The gene calls are TRBV18 and TRBJ2-1; 10 bases map to TRBD2. J gave up 7 bases and V 5 bases, and 8 bases lay outside the gene matches. Per germline, CDR1 KGHSH and CDR2 LQKENI. The CDR3 totals 15 residues. CDR3 sequence reads: CASSSLAGVENEQFF. In DNA, the CDR3 is TGTGCCAGCTCATCCCTAGCGGGAGTGGAAAATGAGCAGTTCTTC.

The genes are TRBV6-1 and TRBJ1-6; 8 nucleotides line up with TRBD1. The length of the CDR3 is 18 residues. The ends lost 6 bases at V and 0 bases at J; junction bases unmatched: 10. Germline values: CDR1 MNHNS, CDR2 SASEGT. The CDR3 loop reads CASSDRGPTSSYNSPLHF. The CDR3 DNA reads as TGTGCCAGCAGCGACAGGGGCCCCACCAGCTCCTATAATTCACCCCTCCACTTT.

This clonotype came up a few times. V usage is TRBV7-2 and J usage is TRBJ2-5; tentatively, D is TRBD2 (7 bases). CDR1 SGHTA and CDR2 FQGNSA come from the germline V gene. The CDR3 covers 19 residues. With 5 bases removed from V and 0 bases from J, the gap between germline ends came to 25 bases. The CDR3 reads CASSPRGRGTPRYQETQYF. In nucleotides, the CDR3 is TGTGCCAGCAGCCCTAGGGGGAGGGGGACTCCTAGGTACCAAGAGACCCAGTACTTC.

This chain connects TRBV29-1 to TRBJ2-4, with TRBD1 identical over 10 bases. J gave up 7 bases and V 5 bases, and 2 bases lay outside the gene matches. CDR1 and CDR2 (germline): SQVTM, ANQGSEA. This CDR3 has 12 residues. DNA for the CDR3: TGCAGCGTTACGGGACAGGGGAACATTCAGTACTTC. This sequence encodes CSVTGQGNIQYF. Filled out from reference TRBV29-1 and TRBJ2-4, the complete variable domain reads SAVISQKPSRDICQRGTSLTIQCQVDSQVTMMFWYRQQPGQSLTLIATANQGSEATYESGFVIDKFPISRPNLTFSTLTVSNMSPEDSSIYLCSVTGQGNIQYFGAGTRLSVL.

The chain couples TRBV20-1 to TRBJ2-1; 10 bases are a match to TRBD2. This CDR3 comprises 15 residues. The ends lost 1 base at V and 6 bases at J; junction bases unmatched: 6. The germline V gene encodes CDR1 DFQATT and CDR2 SNEGSKA (reference sequence). The CDR3 sequence is CSARASGRAPNEQFF. CDR3 DNA: TGCAGTGCTAGAGCCAGCGGGAGGGCCCCCAATGAGCAGTTCTTC.

V and J are TRBV20-1 and TRBJ2-7; 9 bases fit TRBD2. Germline CDR1 and CDR2: DFQATT and SNEGSKA (reference sequence). V shed 3 bases, J shed 3 bases, and the junction held 6 bases outside the gene matches. CDR3 length: 14 residues. The DNA of the CDR3 is TGCAGTGCTAGTACCGCGGGAGGGGACTACGAGCAGTACTTC. Translation: CSASTAGGDYEQYF.

J is TRBJ2-1 and V is TRBV20-1; 9 nucleotides agree with TRBD2. V gave up 0 bases and J gave up 4 bases; unmatched junction bases: 7. The CDR3 loop spans 16 amino acids. Germline loops: CDR1 DFQATT, CDR2 SNEGSKA (reference sequence). The CDR3 loop reads CSARDLRSGGYNEQFF. The CDR3 DNA follows: TGCAGTGCTAGAGATCTGCGCAGCGGGGGGTACAATGAGCAGTTCTTC.

The V gene is TRBV7-9, the J gene TRBJ1-2; 7 positions agree with TRBD1. Per the germline V gene, CDR1 is SEHNR and CDR2 is FQNEAQ (reference sequence). The CDR3 is 14 residues long. Trimming removed 5 bases from V and 4 bases from J; junction bases left unmatched: 7. CDR3 bases: TGTGCCAGCAGCCCAGGACAGGATCTCTATGGCTACACCTTC. This gives the protein CASSPGQDLYGYTF. The full variable domain, in which reference TRBV7-9 and TRBJ1-2 provide the parts outside the CDR3, is DTGVSQNPRHKITKRGQNVTFRCDPISEHNRLYWYRQTLGQGPEFLTYFQNEAQLEKSRLLSDRFSAERPKGSFSTLEIQRTEQGDSAMYLCASSPGQDLYGYTFGSGTRLTVV.

The chain has TRBV12-3 or TRBV12-4 and TRBJ1-2; D ambiguous. V dropped 3 bases and J dropped 8 bases, with 10 bases sitting between them. The CDR3 totals 12 residues. The CDR3 loop reads CASSLLGRGYTF. CDR3 nucleotide sequence: TGTGCCAGCAGTTTGTTAGGAAGGGGCTACACCTTC.

A remark on this clonotype: Relative to the germline gene, one junction end is altered; a read error may explain this. The CDR3 spells CASSSRSNGQFF. The CDR3 coding sequence is TGTGCCAGCAGCTCCCGCTCGAATGGGCAGTTCTTC. The V gene is TRBV7-8, the J gene TRBJ2-1; D remains ambiguous. The germline CDR1 and CDR2 sequences are SGHVS and FQNEAQ. This CDR3 is built from 12 residues.

This clonotype was picked up a small number of times. The chain couples TRBV5-1 to TRBJ2-6, with a tentative D call TRBD2 (6 bases). CDR3 length: 18 amino acids. Trimming left V 2 bases short and J 0 bases short, with 15 bases between. Germline CDR1 and CDR2: SGHRS and YFSETQ. In DNA, the CDR3 is TGCGCCAGCAGCTTCTCGGGGGAATTAAGCTCTGGGGCCAACGTCCTGACTTTC. This gives the protein CASSFSGELSSGANVLTF.

The rearrangement uses TRBV11-3 and TRBJ2-1, with TRBD2 identical over 15 bases. Looked up from germline, CDR1 is SGHNT and CDR2 is YENEEA. The CDR3 is made up of 18 amino acids. V gave up 4 bases and J gave up 0 bases; unmatched junction bases: 4. Written as DNA, the CDR3 is TGTGCCAGCAGCTCGGGACTAGCGGGGGGAACCTCCTACAATGAGCAGTTCTTC. Amino acids: CASSSGLAGGTSYNEQFF. Based on the CDR3 plus reference TRBV11-3 and TRBJ2-1, the full variable domain is EAGVVQSPRYKIIEKKQPVAFWCNPISGHNTLYWYLQNLGQGPELLIRYENEEAVDDSQLPKDRFSAERLKGVDSTLKIQPAELGDSAVYLCASSSGLAGGTSYNEQFFGPGTRLTVL.

The chain joins TRBV9 to TRBJ2-5; 11 bases align to TRBD2. CDR3 length equals 19 residues. The trim removed 3 bases at V and 3 bases at J, leaving 16 bases unmatched. In germline, CDR1 is SGDLS, CDR2 YYNGEE. In nucleotides, the CDR3 is TGTGCCAGCAGCGGAGCCGTCCCGTCACTAGCGGGGGTAGAAGAGACCCAGTACTTC. The encoded protein is CASSGAVPSLAGVEETQYF.

The CDR3 here is CASSVNRGHYGYTF. Written as DNA, the CDR3 is TGTGCCAGCAGCGTAAACAGGGGGCACTATGGCTACACCTTC. The chain carries TRBV9 and TRBJ1-2; 9 positions match TRBD1. Germline trimming cut 1 base from V and 3 bases from J; bases unmatched to any gene: 1. Germline V lookup: CDR1 SGDLS, CDR2 YYNGEE. The CDR3 has 14 residues.

This clonotype has only a few counts. J is TRBJ2-1 and V is TRBV12-3 or TRBV12-4, with TRBD2 matching over 7 bases. CDR3 size: 13 residues. Trimming removed 3 bases from V and 8 bases from J; junction bases left unmatched: 4. The CDR3 DNA is TGTGCCAGCAGTTTTTGGGGAGGGGATGAGCAGTTCTTC. As protein: CASSFWGGDEQFF.

The V call is TRBV18, the J call TRBJ2-3; tentative D call: TRBD2 (5 bases). Trimming removed 1 base at V and 3 bases at J, with 5 bases between. The germline V gene encodes CDR1 KGHSH and CDR2 LQKENI. The CDR3 has 13 residues. The CDR3 bases are TGTGCCAGCTCACCACGGGAGACAGATACGCAGTATTTT. Its protein is CASSPRETDTQYF.

Concerning this clonotype itself: Mismatch with germline at one junction end may stem from a read error. The chain has TRBV5-1 and TRBJ1-4; TRBD1 matches 8 bases. CDR1 SGHRS and CDR2 YFSETQ come from the germline V gene. The CDR3 contains 16 residues. The CDR3 nucleotides read TGCGCCAGCAGCTTGGGAGGACAGGGACATAATGAAAAACGGTTTTTT. Residues: CASSLGGQGHNEKRFF. The whole variable domain, filled in from reference TRBV5-1 and TRBJ1-4, reads KAGVTQTPRYLIKTRGQQVTLSCSPISGHRSVSWYQQTPGQGLQFLFEYFSETQRNKGNFPGRFSGRQFSNSRSEMNVSTLELGDSALYLCASSLGGQGHNEKRFFGSGTQLSVL.

The chain links TRBV7-9 to TRBJ2-1, with TRBD2 matching 10 bases. CDR3 length equals 15 residues. V gave up 3 bases and J gave up 6 bases; unmatched junction bases: 5. Germline values: CDR1 SEHNR, CDR2 FQNEAQ (reference sequence). The CDR3 DNA sequence: TGTGCCAGCAGCTTTAGAAGCGGGGGGGGCAATGAGCAGTTCTTC. Protein sequence: CASSFRSGGGNEQFF.

This clonotype has at least ten counts. The chain carries TRBV9 and TRBJ2-7; 13 nucleotides match TRBD2. In germline, CDR1 is SGDLS, CDR2 YYNGEE. This CDR3 is 15 amino acids long. V lost 0 bases, J lost 6 bases, and 3 bases stayed unmatched. CDR3 in amino acids: CASSVGTSGRSEQYF. The CDR3 coding sequence is TGTGCCAGCAGCGTAGGGACTAGCGGGAGAAGCGAGCAGTACTTC.

A few counts support this clonotype. This rearrangement joins TRBV4-3 to TRBJ2-3, with D tentatively TRBD1 or TRBD2 (5 bases each). The CDR3 contains 13 residues. Germline loops: CDR1 LGHNA, CDR2 YSLEER. Trimming cost V 8 bases and J 3 bases, with 12 bases left between them. The CDR3 nucleotides are TGCGCCAGCGGGACGGGACCTACAGATACGCAGTATTTT. Translating it yields CASGTGPTDTQYF.

V gene TRBV27 combines with J gene TRBJ2-1; the D gene is possibly TRBD2 (6 bases). This CDR3 has 15 residues. V shed 6 bases and J shed 0 bases, with 12 bases lying between them. Germline V lookup: CDR1 MNHEY, CDR2 SMNVEV (reference sequence). CDR3 DNA sequence: TGTGCCAGCAGGGGATTAGCGGTCTCCTACAATGAGCAGTTCTTC. This encodes CASRGLAVSYNEQFF.

This clonotype has only a few counts. The J gene is TRBJ1-2, the V gene TRBV7-9, with 7 bases identical to TRBD1. Germline V gene sequence: CDR1 SEHNR, CDR2 FQNEAQ (reference sequence). The CDR3 contains 14 residues. The V segment lost 5 bases and the J segment 3 bases; nucleotides outside the gene matches: 6. CDR3 region: CASSKGQVDYGYTF. CDR3 in DNA: TGTGCCAGCAGCAAAGGACAGGTCGACTATGGCTACACCTTC.

V gene TRBV29-1 combines with J gene TRBJ2-5, with 7 bases fitting TRBD1. The V gene end was trimmed by 4 bases and the J gene end by 11 bases; junction bases not matched to a gene: 13. Germline V gene data show CDR1 as SQVTM and CDR2 as ANQGSEA. The CDR3 sequence is 13 residues long. The CDR3 coding sequence is TGCAGCGTTGCCACAGGGGAATTGGACGGGCAGTACTTC. Its protein product is CSVATGELDGQYF.

The chain couples TRBV10-3 to TRBJ2-3; 9 bases are a match to TRBD1. CDR3 length: 15 amino acids. Trimming removed 0 bases from V and 6 bases from J; junction bases left unmatched: 4. Germline-derived CDR1 and CDR2 are ENHRY and SYGVKD. The CDR3 sequence is CAISESGQGADTQYF. CDR3 DNA sequence: TGTGCCATCAGTGAGTCGGGACAGGGAGCGGATACGCAGTATTTT.

The chain uses TRBV20-1 and TRBJ1-1; 8 positions match TRBD1. CDR1 is DFQATT, CDR2 SNEGSKA, per germline (reference sequence). The CDR3 has 16 amino acids. The V and J ends lost 6 bases and 4 bases, in that order; junction bases with no gene match: 16. The CDR3 protein is CSAEDRGKRGGTEAFF. The CDR3 nucleotides read TGCAGTGCCGAAGACAGGGGAAAAAGAGGGGGCACTGAAGCTTTCTTT.

This clonotype was seen a single time. J is TRBJ2-1 and V is TRBV13; D uncertain. Per the germline V gene, CDR1 is PRHDT and CDR2 is FYEKMQ (reference sequence). Deletions cut 2 bases from V and 9 bases from J, with 11 bases between. This CDR3 is 13 amino acids long. CDR3 loop: CASSLSESPEQFF. The CDR3 DNA reads as TGTGCCAGCAGCTTAAGTGAGTCCCCTGAGCAGTTCTTC.

This clonotype was observed a few times. The V gene is TRBV29-1, the J gene TRBJ2-1; D uncertain. CDR3 length: 13 residues. Trimming left V 4 bases short and J 7 bases short, with 14 bases between. CDR1 and CDR2 from the germline V gene are SQVTM and ANQGSEA. The CDR3 DNA sequence: TGCAGCGTTGGAATGGTTCTGGGAAATGAGCAGTTCTTC. Residues: CSVGMVLGNEQFF.

J is TRBJ1-5 and V is TRBV10-3, with a possible D match to TRBD1 (6 bases). Trimming took off 3 bases at V and 3 bases at J, with 12 bases between the two ends. There are 15 residues in the CDR3. Germline assignment: CDR1 ENHRY and CDR2 SYGVKD. In DNA, the CDR3 is TGTGCCATCAGTGACCAGACAGGCCCCAATCAGCCCCAGCATTTT. Its protein is CAISDQTGPNQPQHF.

The rearrangement links TRBV12-3 or TRBV12-4 to TRBJ1-1; D call uncertain. CDR3 length: 11 residues. Trimming pared 9 bases from V and 3 bases from J, leaving 8 bases between. DNA of the CDR3: TGTGCCAGTTCGGCGCACACTGAAGCTTTCTTT. Translation gives CASSAHTEAFF.